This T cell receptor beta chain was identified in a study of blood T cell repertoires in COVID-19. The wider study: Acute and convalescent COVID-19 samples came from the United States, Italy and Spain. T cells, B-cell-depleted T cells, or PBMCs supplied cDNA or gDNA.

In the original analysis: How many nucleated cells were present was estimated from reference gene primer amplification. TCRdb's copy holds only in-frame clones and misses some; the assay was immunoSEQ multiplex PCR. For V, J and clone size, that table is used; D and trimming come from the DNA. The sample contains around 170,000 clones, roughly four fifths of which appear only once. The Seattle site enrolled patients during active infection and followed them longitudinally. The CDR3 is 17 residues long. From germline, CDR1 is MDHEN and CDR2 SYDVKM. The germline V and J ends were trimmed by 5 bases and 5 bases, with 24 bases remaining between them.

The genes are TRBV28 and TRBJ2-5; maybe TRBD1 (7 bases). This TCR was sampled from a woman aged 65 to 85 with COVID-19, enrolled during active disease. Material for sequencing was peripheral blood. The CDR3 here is CASSPLPQGGLMETQYF. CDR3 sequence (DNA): TGTGCCAGCAGTCCTCTTCCTCAGGGGGGTTTAATGGAGACCCAGTACTTC. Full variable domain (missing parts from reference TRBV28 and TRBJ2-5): DVKVTQSSRYLVKRTGEKVFLECVQDMDHENMFWYRQDPGLGLRLIYFSYDVKMKEKGDIPEGYSVSREKKERFSLILESASTNQTSMYLCASSPLPQGGLMETQYFGPGTRLLVL.